These 27 T cell receptor beta chains share one sample of origin, sequenced in a study of regulatory T cells in long-lasting Graves disease. Noted time point: newly diagnosed GD, antithyroid drugs for less than 3 months. The TCR library was made from RNA extracted from PBMCs. Construction of the TCR beta libraries employed iRepertoire HTBI primers in conjunction with Arm-PCR of CDR3 regions. In TCRdb, the multiplex PCR reads were re-called with MiXCR into one record per CDR3 protein. The data show 530,000 or so distinct CDR3 sequences, 16% seen once. The same data also went into a second study, on T cells in Graves' hyperthyroidism and ophthalmopathy.

The starting material was peripheral blood mononuclear cells (PBMCs), obtained at new diagnosis, from a patient treated with antithyroid drugs. These receptors originate from a young man with Graves disease.

In this sample, this clonotype turned up a few times. A junction boundary mismatches the germline segment, possibly from a read error. The chain is built from TRBV7-7 and TRBJ1-4, with a weak D call TRBD1 (6 bases). Per the germline V gene, CDR1 is SSHAT and CDR2 is FNYEAQ (reference sequence). CDR3 length: 15 amino acids. As DNA, the CDR3 is TGTGCTAGCAGCTTAGTCGGGGGCGCAAATGAAAAACTGTTTTTT. Residues: CASSLVGGANEKLFF.

This clonotype has at least ten counts. CDR3 loop: CASSHYGTGTSYNEQFF. CDR3 nucleotide sequence: TGTGCCAGCAGCCATTATGGCACCGGGACTTCGTACAATGAGCAGTTCTTC. The chain employs TRBV3-1 and TRBJ2-1; D possibly corresponds to TRBD2 (6 bases). Trimming took 3 bases from V and 4 from J, leaving 19 bases between them. Germline CDR1 is LGHDT and CDR2 is YNNKEL (reference sequence). The CDR3 is 17 amino acids.

This sequence joins TRBV7-2 and TRBJ1-3, with D possibly matching TRBD1 (6 bases). Trimming cost V 8 bases and J 0 bases, with 14 bases left between them. Germline V gene lookup returns CDR1 SGHTA and CDR2 FQGNSA. There are 15 residues in the CDR3. The CDR3 DNA follows: TGTGCCAGCTTCCTAGGGGGGGGCTCTGGAAACACCATATATTTT. It is translated as CASFLGGGSGNTIYF.

The genes are TRBV3-1 and TRBJ2-7; 14 bases align to TRBD2. With V trimmed by 3 bases and J by 2 bases, 9 bases remained unmatched. The CDR3 runs to 18 residues. The V gene's germline CDR1 is LGHDT and CDR2 YNNKEL (reference sequence). CDR3 sequence (DNA): TGTGCCAGCAGCCATTTCGGGACTAGCGGGAGAGCCGCCTACGAGCAGTACTTC. Translation gives CASSHFGTSGRAAYEQYF.

This clonotype was found many times. The chain joins TRBV20-1 to TRBJ2-1; TRBD2 agrees at 8 bases. The germline V gene encodes CDR1 DFQATT and CDR2 SNEGSKA (reference sequence). The CDR3 is made up of 16 amino acids. V was clipped by 5 bases and J by 1 base; unmatched bases: 10. CDR3 nucleotides: TGCAGTGCTCAAGAAGCGGGAGTGGGGTCCTACAATGAGCAGTTCTTC. It is translated as CSAQEAGVGSYNEQFF.

The chain's CDR3 is CASSVRMNGEQFF. CDR3 bases: TGTGCCAGCAGCGTCCGCATGAATGGTGAGCAGTTCTTC. The chain combines TRBV9 with TRBJ2-1; D unresolved. This CDR3 has 13 residues. CDR1 and CDR2 from the germline V gene are SGDLS and YYNGEE. The germline V and J ends were trimmed by 2 bases and 9 bases, with 12 bases remaining between them.

This sequence joins TRBV7-2 and TRBJ1-1, with a weak D call TRBD1 (5 bases). This CDR3 contains 15 residues. The V gene lost 4 bases and the J gene lost 2 bases, with 14 bases spanning the gap. Germline loops: CDR1 SGHTA, CDR2 FQGNSA. CDR3 region: CASSWTPGPNTEAFF. The CDR3 DNA is TGTGCCAGCAGCTGGACCCCGGGGCCTAACACTGAAGCTTTCTTT. Filled out from reference TRBV7-2 and TRBJ1-1, the complete variable domain reads GAGVSQSPSNKVTEKGKDVELRCDPISGHTALYWYRQSLGQGLEFLIYFQGNSAPDKSGLPSDRFSAERTGGSVSTLTIQRTQQEDSAVYLCASSWTPGPNTEAFFGQGTRLTVV.

This clonotype has more than one count but fewer than ten. The CDR3 reads CATSSPGQTTNEKLFF. CDR3 bases: TGTGCCACCAGCAGCCCCGGACAGACAACTAATGAAAAACTGTTTTTT. V and J are TRBV15 and TRBJ1-4; D might be TRBD1 (6 bases). Germline V gives CDR1 LNHNV, CDR2 YYDKDF (reference sequence). CDR3 length: 16 residues. V shed 3 bases and J shed 0 bases, with 11 bases lying between them.

Only a few counts were recorded for this clonotype. The chain links TRBV28 to TRBJ2-7; 9 nucleotides agree with TRBD2. Per the germline V gene, CDR1 is MDHEN and CDR2 is SYDVKM. The CDR3 sequence is 14 residues long. J was trimmed by 2 bases and V by 6 bases; bases with no gene match: 5. The CDR3, as DNA: TGTGCCAGCAGCGTACTAGCGGGTCCCTACGAGCAGTACTTC. Amino acids: CASSVLAGPYEQYF.

The chain links TRBV4-1 to TRBJ1-2; TRBD1 agrees at 9 bases. The CDR3 contains 16 residues. The germline gives CDR1 MGHRA, CDR2 YSYEKL. Unmatched junction bases numbered 5, after V lost 3 bases and J lost 0 bases. This chain's CDR3 is CASSQTRTGANYGYTF. CDR3 sequence (DNA): TGCGCCAGCAGCCAGACTAGGACAGGGGCTAACTATGGCTACACCTTC.

The CDR3, as DNA: TGTGCCAGTGCGGTGGGAGGGAGAAAAGAGCAGTTCTTC. It yields the protein CASAVGGRKEQFF. The chain is built from TRBV19 and TRBJ2-1; 7 bases match TRBD2. Germline V gene lookup returns CDR1 LNHDA and CDR2 SQIVND (reference sequence). The CDR3 is 13 residues long. Trimming cost V 8 bases and J 10 bases; bases outside gene matches: 11.

This clonotype was seen repeatedly, ten times or more. The V gene is TRBV10-3, the J gene TRBJ1-1; 8 nucleotides match TRBD1. The CDR3 extends over 13 amino acids. V gave up 10 bases and J gave up 0 bases; unmatched junction bases: 4. Germline CDR1 is ENHRY and CDR2 is SYGVKD. CDR3 sequence: CATMTGVNTEAFF. CDR3 sequence (DNA): TGTGCCACTATGACAGGGGTGAACACTGAAGCTTTCTTT.

This clonotype was recorded at least ten times. V usage is TRBV6-2 or TRBV6-3 and J usage is TRBJ1-1; unclear D gene. V was trimmed by 6 bases and J by 6 bases, leaving 8 bases between them. The CDR3 has 11 amino acids. CDR1 is MNHEY and CDR2 is SVGEGT in the germline V gene. CDR3 residues: CASSYGPEAFF. CDR3 DNA: TGTGCCAGCAGCTATGGACCTGAAGCTTTCTTT.

CDR3 coding DNA: TGCGCCAGCAGCCAATACTTAAACAGGGGGCCAAATAAAGGGGAGCTGTTTTTT. The encoded protein is CASSQYLNRGPNKGELFF. The chain joins TRBV4-1 to TRBJ2-2; 9 bases map to TRBD1. The germline V gene encodes CDR1 MGHRA and CDR2 YSYEKL. The trim removed 2 bases at V and 8 bases at J, leaving 15 bases unmatched. The CDR3 is 18 residues long.

This clonotype came up many times. This chain links TRBV12-5 with TRBJ2-7; D ambiguous. There are 15 residues in the CDR3. Germline V gene data show CDR1 as LGHNT and CDR2 as FRNRAP. V lost 4 bases, J lost 5 bases, and 18 bases lay in between. The CDR3 loop is CASGSGNGRLHEQYF. The DNA of the CDR3 is TGTGCTAGTGGTTCTGGGAACGGGCGACTCCACGAGCAGTACTTC.

This clonotype occurred many times. This chain links TRBV27 with TRBJ2-1, with 8 bases identical to TRBD2. Germline CDR1 and CDR2: MNHEY and SMNVEV (reference sequence). The CDR3 runs to 15 residues. V shed 6 bases, J shed 0 bases, and the junction held 4 bases outside the gene matches. The CDR3 loop is CASRREESSYNEQFF. The DNA for the CDR3 is TGTGCCAGCAGGCGGGAGGAGAGCTCCTACAATGAGCAGTTCTTC.

In this sample, this clonotype turned up many times. This chain joins TRBV5-1 and TRBJ2-1; no clear D. Looked up from germline, CDR1 is SGHRS and CDR2 is YFSETQ. The CDR3 contains 15 residues. The V and J ends lost 2 bases and 0 bases respectively, with 9 bases between them. In DNA form, the CDR3 reads TGCGCCAGCAGCTTCGACGTTAGCTCCTACAATGAGCAGTTCTTC. This codes for CASSFDVSSYNEQFF.

This clonotype has just a few counts. J is TRBJ2-7 and V is TRBV5-1, with D possibly being TRBD2 (9 bases). Germline V CDR1 and CDR2: SGHRS, YFSETQ. The V end lost 4 bases, the J end lost 4 bases, and 27 bases lay between the germline ends. The CDR3 sequence is 18 residues long. In nucleotides, the CDR3 is TGCGCCAGCAGCCTGGAGACAGGGGTTATAGCGGGAGTGTACGAGCAGTACTTC. Its protein is CASSLETGVIAGVYEQYF.

The rearrangement uses TRBV19 and TRBJ1-1, with a tentative D call TRBD1 (5 bases). The germline gives CDR1 LNHDA, CDR2 SQIVND (reference sequence). CDR3 length: 16 residues. V lost 7 bases and J lost 0, with 18 bases in between. In nucleotides, the CDR3 is TGTGCCAGTACTCTGGGACCCCTAGGGATGAACACTGAAGCTTTCTTT. Its translation: CASTLGPLGMNTEAFF. The variable domain in full, with the rest retrieved from reference TRBV19 and TRBJ1-1, is DGGITQSPKYLFRKEGQNVTLSCEQNLNHDAMYWYRQDPGQGLRLIYYSQIVNDFQKGDIAEGYSVSREKKESFPLTVTSAQKNPTAFYLCASTLGPLGMNTEAFFGQGTRLTVV.

This clonotype was seen a few times. V gene TRBV10-3 combines with J gene TRBJ2-1; D gene uncertain. Trimming pared 3 bases from V and 14 bases from J, leaving 11 bases between. Germline V lookup: CDR1 ENHRY, CDR2 SYGVKD. CDR3 length equals 11 residues. The CDR3 region is CAISDGGLEFF. The CDR3 bases are TGTGCCATCAGTGACGGTGGGTTGGAGTTCTTC.

This clonotype came up many times. V is TRBV7-8 and J is TRBJ2-5; a possible D gene is TRBD1 (6 bases). Germline CDR1 and CDR2: SGHVS and FQNEAQ. The CDR3 has 16 residues. Trimming took 2 bases from V and 5 from J, leaving 18 bases between them. The CDR3 protein is CASSLRLAGARETQYF. Written as DNA, the CDR3 is TGTGCCAGCAGCTTAAGATTGGCAGGGGCTAGGGAGACCCAGTACTTC.

This clonotype was detected many times. The V and J genes are TRBV7-9 and TRBJ2-7, with TRBD2 matching over 9 bases. The ends lost 8 bases at V and 5 bases at J; junction bases unmatched: 10. The CDR3 is made up of 14 amino acids. Germline CDR1 SEHNR, CDR2 FQNEAQ (reference sequence). In DNA, the CDR3 is TGTGCCAGCGAGTTAGCGGGAGTAAACGACGAGCAGTACTTC. It is translated as CASELAGVNDEQYF.

This clonotype was observed many times. The chain recombines TRBV6-9 with TRBJ2-7, with TRBD2 matching 7 bases. There are 15 residues in the CDR3. Germline CDR1 and CDR2: MNHGY and SVAAGI. Germline trimming cut 3 bases from V and 2 bases from J; bases unmatched to any gene: 7. The CDR3 here is CASSYAVAGTYEQYF. CDR3 nucleotides: TGTGCCAGCAGTTACGCGGTAGCGGGTACCTACGAGCAGTACTTC.

This clonotype came up many times. J is TRBJ2-7 and V is TRBV27; TRBD1 matches at 7 bases. CDR3 length: 15 residues. Germline values: CDR1 MNHEY, CDR2 SMNVEV (reference sequence). Losses at the gene ends were 1 base for V and 5 bases for J; bases not matched to a gene: 8. Here the CDR3 reads CASSLWAGGPDEQYF. The CDR3 DNA sequence: TGTGCCAGCAGTTTATGGGCAGGGGGTCCGGACGAGCAGTACTTC.

Regarding this clonotype: A much larger clone differs from this one at a single base, so this may be a read error. V usage is TRBV28 and J usage is TRBJ2-1; maybe TRBD2 (5 bases). The CDR3 length is 11 residues. The germline V gene encodes CDR1 MDHEN and CDR2 SYDVKM. V lost 10 bases, J lost 5 bases, and 9 bases lay in between. CDR3 in amino acids: CATAADNEQFF. CDR3 DNA: TGTGCCACAGCGGCGGACAATGAGCAGTTCTTC.

There are many counts of this clonotype. This chain links TRBV3-1 with TRBJ2-7; 8 bases map to TRBD1. The CDR3 has 14 residues. The V segment lost 1 base and the J segment 2 bases; nucleotides outside the gene matches: 1. CDR1 and CDR2 (germline): LGHDT, YNNKEL (reference sequence). The CDR3 sequence: CASSQVQGAYEQYF. The CDR3, as DNA: TGTGCCAGCAGCCAAGTACAGGGGGCCTACGAGCAGTACTTC.

This clonotype was detected many times. J is TRBJ1-5 and V is TRBV27; 7 nucleotides line up with TRBD1. The germline V gene encodes CDR1 MNHEY and CDR2 SMNVEV (reference sequence). This CDR3 has 15 amino acids. V shed 5 bases and J 0 bases; nucleotides not matched to a gene: 4. Here the CDR3 DNA reads TGTGCCAGCAGTCGGACAGGTGGTAGCAATCAGCCCCAGCATTTT. Encoded protein: CASSRTGGSNQPQHF.